A single sample is the source of the 26 T cell receptor beta chains below, sequenced in a study of T cells after yellow fever vaccination. Each CDR3 protein is one row after TCRdb ran MiXCR on the 5' RACE reads. The sample has roughly 180,000 distinct CDR3 sequences; approximately 6.2% are singletons. The sample was CD4+ T cells sorted from PBMCs, taken on the day of the first yellow fever vaccination. The receptors shown here come from a man in his late teens or twenties who received the YFV17D yellow fever vaccine.

This clonotype has more than one count but fewer than ten. The CDR3 DNA reads TGCGCCAGCAGCTTCAGCTCTGGAAACACCATATATTTT. Translation: CASSFSSGNTIYF. The V call is TRBV5-1, the J call TRBJ1-3; D not certain. The CDR3 length is 13 residues. V lost 2 bases to trimming and J lost 0 bases, with 3 bases between them. Germline values: CDR1 SGHRS, CDR2 YFSETQ. The full variable domain, in which reference TRBV5-1 and TRBJ1-3 provide the parts outside the CDR3, is KAGVTQTPRYLIKTRGQQVTLSCSPISGHRSVSWYQQTPGQGLQFLFEYFSETQRNKGNFPGRFSGRQFSNSRSEMNVSTLELGDSALYLCASSFSSGNTIYFGEGSWLTVV.

There are a few counts of this clonotype. This chain uses TRBV20-1 with TRBJ2-3, with 10 bases that match TRBD1. In germline, CDR1 is DFQATT, CDR2 SNEGSKA (reference sequence). This CDR3 spans 15 amino acids. V shed 8 bases and J 1 base; nucleotides not matched to a gene: 9. The CDR3 nucleotides are TGCAGTTGGGGACGGACAGGGGGAGGCACAGATACGCAGTATTTT. It specifies CSWGRTGGGTDTQYF.

This clonotype was observed many times. The chain is built from TRBV20-1 and TRBJ1-2; the D gene is possibly TRBD1 (5 bases). The germline V gene encodes CDR1 DFQATT and CDR2 SNEGSKA (reference sequence). The V end was cut by 3 bases, the J end by 3 bases, with 14 bases between. This CDR3 spans 14 amino acids. The CDR3 nucleotides read TGCAGTGCTAGCGAAACTACAGGCGACTATGGCTACACCTTC. The encoded protein is CSASETTGDYGYTF.

This clonotype occurred a few times. This sequence joins TRBV18 and TRBJ1-4; perhaps TRBD1 as D (5 bases). The CDR3 loop spans 15 amino acids. The V end lost 1 base, the J end lost 8 bases, and 14 bases lay between the germline ends. CDR1 is KGHSH, CDR2 LQKENI, per germline. The CDR3 spells CASSPRAGLDEKLFF. The CDR3 nucleotides are TGTGCCAGCTCACCACGTGCAGGGTTGGACGAAAAACTGTTTTTT.

This clonotype was seen many times. V and J are TRBV5-4 and TRBJ2-1; D unclear. V was trimmed by 4 bases and J by 9 bases, leaving 11 bases between them. CDR3 length equals 12 residues. Germline assignment: CDR1 SGHNT and CDR2 YYREEE (reference sequence). The DNA of the CDR3 is TGTGCCAGCAGCCTCCTATGGGCTGAGCAGTTCTTC. Amino acid sequence: CASSLLWAEQFF.

Many counts were recorded for this clonotype. V usage is TRBV18 and J usage is TRBJ2-1, with no clear D. In germline, CDR1 is KGHSH, CDR2 LQKENI. The CDR3 loop spans 15 amino acids. Trimming removed 0 bases from V and 1 base from J, with 7 bases in between. The CDR3, as DNA: TGTGCCAGCTCACCACCCTTTAGGTCCTACAATGAGCAGTTCTTC. Translating it yields CASSPPFRSYNEQFF.

The chain joins TRBV29-1 to TRBJ1-5; 7 bases map to TRBD1. This CDR3 spans 13 amino acids. Germline CDR1 is SQVTM and CDR2 is ANQGSEA. Losses at the gene ends were 6 bases for V and 5 bases for J; bases not matched to a gene: 7. The DNA of the CDR3 is TGCAGCGTCCTCACAGGGGCAGATCAGCCCCAGCATTTT. The encoded protein is CSVLTGADQPQHF.

This clonotype was picked up many times. The chain carries TRBV9 and TRBJ2-7; D might be TRBD1 (6 bases). The CDR3 has 15 residues. Germline V gene sequence: CDR1 SGDLS, CDR2 YYNGEE. V dropped 0 bases and J dropped 4 bases, with 14 bases sitting between them. The DNA for the CDR3 is TGTGCCAGCAGCGTAGGATATGGGGGCTGGTACGAGCAGTACTTC. Translating gives CASSVGYGGWYEQYF.

The V call is TRBV5-1, the J call TRBJ2-3; maybe TRBD2 (5 bases). Germline values: CDR1 SGHRS, CDR2 YFSETQ. The CDR3 runs 15 residues. Trimming removed 0 bases from V and 2 bases from J, with 10 bases in between. For the CDR3, the DNA is TGCGCCAGCAGCTTGGATCCAGCGGTCACAGATACGCAGTATTTT. The encoded protein is CASSLDPAVTDTQYF.

This clonotype was recorded at least ten times. The chain recombines TRBV20-1 with TRBJ1-1; D remains unclear. The CDR3 length is 18 residues. V lost 0 bases and J 5 bases, leaving 25 bases between the germline ends. The germline V gene encodes CDR1 DFQATT and CDR2 SNEGSKA (reference sequence). The CDR3 loop reads CSARDYHNDMRERTEAFF. The CDR3 DNA sequence: TGCAGTGCTAGAGATTACCACAACGACATGAGGGAGAGGACTGAAGCTTTCTTT.

This clonotype was seen a handful of times. The CDR3 protein is CASEAGGVADTQYF. CDR3 coding DNA: TGTGCCAGTGAAGCGGGGGGGGTCGCAGATACGCAGTATTTT. The chain carries TRBV19 and TRBJ2-3; TRBD2 aligns across 10 bases. Germline trimming cut 8 bases from V and 4 bases from J; bases unmatched to any gene: 6. The CDR3 contains 14 residues. Germline V lookup: CDR1 LNHDA, CDR2 SQIVND (reference sequence).

This chain links TRBV18 with TRBJ2-5, with 14 nucleotides matching TRBD2. The CDR3 totals 16 residues. Germline CDR1 reads KGHSH; CDR2 reads LQKENI. Trimming took 3 bases from V and 0 from J; bases not matched to a gene: 0. CDR3 nucleotides: TGTGCCAGCTCACCGGGACTAGCGGGGGACCAAGAGACCCAGTACTTC. Its translation is CASSPGLAGDQETQYF.

The rearrangement links TRBV9 to TRBJ2-1; the D gene is possibly TRBD2 (7 bases). V was clipped by 3 bases and J by 1 base, with 17 bases between them. Germline lookup yields CDR1 SGDLS and CDR2 YYNGEE. The CDR3 covers 17 residues. The CDR3 DNA follows: TGTGCCAGCAGCGAGAGAGGGGGGGGCCGGTCCTACAATGAGCAGTTCTTC. Encoded protein: CASSERGGGRSYNEQFF.

The sample holds many counts of this clonotype. The J gene is TRBJ1-1, the V gene TRBV12-3 or TRBV12-4; tentatively, D is TRBD1 (5 bases). The length of the CDR3 is 15 residues. The V end lost 3 bases, the J end lost 5 bases, and 16 bases lay between the germline ends. Written as DNA, the CDR3 is TGTGCCAGCAGTTTCCCCCACGCGGGGGATACTGAAGCTTTCTTT. This gives the protein CASSFPHAGDTEAFF.

This clonotype has more than one count but fewer than ten. The rearrangement joins TRBV19 to TRBJ1-5; TRBD1 aligns across 9 bases. Germline V gene lookup returns CDR1 LNHDA and CDR2 SQIVND (reference sequence). V trimming: 1 base; J trimming: 5 bases; junction bases outside the gene matches: 0. The CDR3 extends over 14 amino acids. The CDR3 reads CASSIGDRDQPQHF. The CDR3 DNA reads TGTGCCAGTAGTATAGGGGACAGGGATCAGCCCCAGCATTTT.

This clonotype occurred many times. V is TRBV5-1 and J is TRBJ2-5; D tentatively reads TRBD1 or TRBD2 (5 bases each). The V and J ends lost 4 bases and 2 bases respectively, with 12 bases between them. This CDR3 is built from 14 residues. Germline CDR1 and CDR2: SGHRS and YFSETQ. The CDR3 bases are TGCGCCAGCAGCAGGGACGCCAGGCAAGAGACCCAGTACTTC. This translates into CASSRDARQETQYF.

In its sample, this clonotype was seen a few times. The chain uses TRBV7-2 and TRBJ2-2; 7 bases line up with TRBD2. CDR3 length: 16 amino acids. With 0 bases clipped from V and 7 bases from J, the junction kept 8 bases outside the gene matches. In germline, CDR1 is SGHTA, CDR2 FQGNSA. This chain's CDR3 is CASSLAGLRGIGELFF. The CDR3 nucleotides read TGTGCCAGCAGCTTAGCGGGGTTGCGGGGGATCGGGGAGCTGTTTTTT.

This clonotype turned up a few times. The chain couples TRBV9 to TRBJ1-2; D not resolved. Trimming took 0 bases from V and 7 from J, leaving 13 bases between them. The CDR3 runs 14 residues. Germline V gene data show CDR1 as SGDLS and CDR2 as YYNGEE. CDR3 DNA sequence: TGTGCCAGCAGCGTAGATCCGGGAAGAAGTGGCTACACCTTC. Protein sequence: CASSVDPGRSGYTF.

This clonotype was seen a handful of times. This rearrangement joins TRBV7-9 to TRBJ1-6; 7 bases agree with TRBD1. CDR1 is SEHNR and CDR2 is FQNEAQ in the germline V gene (reference sequence). The junction had 1 base not matched to a gene; V was cut back by 8 bases and J by 6 bases. The CDR3 contains 12 residues. The CDR3 sequence: CASGTVNSPLHF. The CDR3 coding sequence is TGTGCCAGCGGGACAGTTAATTCACCCCTCCACTTT.

This clonotype turned up a few times. The chain links TRBV4-2 to TRBJ2-7; TRBD2 might be the D (6 bases). The ends were cut back, 0 bases at V and 0 bases at J, with 15 bases in the middle. Germline V gene sequence: CDR1 LGHNA, CDR2 YNFKEQ. The CDR3 runs to 17 residues. The CDR3 loop reads CASSQEVFSGSSYEQYF. CDR3 sequence (DNA): TGTGCCAGCAGCCAAGAGGTTTTTAGCGGCAGCTCCTACGAGCAGTACTTC.

There are many counts of this clonotype. This chain connects TRBV9 to TRBJ1-4; perhaps TRBD1 as D (5 bases). The CDR3 extends over 15 amino acids. The V end was cut by 0 bases, the J end by 7 bases, with 13 bases between. Per germline, CDR1 SGDLS and CDR2 YYNGEE. The CDR3 loop is CASSVERGVGEKLFF. CDR3 sequence (DNA): TGTGCCAGCAGCGTAGAGAGAGGGGTGGGTGAAAAACTGTTTTTT.

This clonotype was seen only a few times. The chain recombines TRBV9 with TRBJ1-2; D is unresolved. The V gene's germline CDR1 is SGDLS and CDR2 YYNGEE. Trimming stripped 5 bases from V and 8 bases from J, with 16 bases between. This CDR3 is 13 amino acids long. CDR3 nucleotide sequence: TGTGCCAGCAGTGTCCCGGGGTCGGAAGGCTACACCTTC. Amino acid sequence: CASSVPGSEGYTF.

This clonotype was seen repeatedly, ten times or more. The chain joins TRBV12-3 or TRBV12-4 to TRBJ2-7, with unresolved D. This CDR3 is built from 14 residues. Trimming cost V 3 bases and J 1 base, with 10 bases left between them. This chain's CDR3 is CASSLRRSSYEQYF. DNA of the CDR3: TGTGCCAGCAGTTTGAGGCGGTCTTCCTACGAGCAGTACTTC.

This clonotype was seen repeatedly, ten times or more. The chain employs TRBV5-4 and TRBJ1-1; D might be TRBD1 (6 bases). Trimming took 4 bases from V and 3 from J, leaving 13 bases between them. This CDR3 has 14 amino acids. Germline V gene data show CDR1 as SGHNT and CDR2 as YYREEE (reference sequence). In DNA form, the CDR3 reads TGTGCCAGCAGCGCAAGACAGGCGGACACTGAAGCTTTCTTT. Its protein is CASSARQADTEAFF.

The chain couples TRBV24-1 to TRBJ2-2; 9 bases fit TRBD1. This CDR3 has 16 residues. CDR1 is KGHDR and CDR2 is SFDVKD in the germline V gene. The V segment lost 3 bases and the J segment 4 bases; nucleotides outside the gene matches: 5. As DNA, the CDR3 is TGTGCCACCAGTGATACCGGACAGGGGTTCACCGGGGAGCTGTTTTTT. Translating it yields CATSDTGQGFTGELFF.

This clonotype came up many times. CDR3 DNA: TGCGCCAGCAGCCAGGTCGGGTGGGGGGCAGGAGATACGCAGTATTTT. Protein: CASSQVGWGAGDTQYF. The V call is TRBV4-3, the J call TRBJ2-3; D is possibly TRBD1 or TRBD2 (6 bases each). The CDR3 is made up of 16 amino acids. V was pared by 3 bases and J by 5 bases, with 18 bases between. Looked up from germline, CDR1 is LGHNA and CDR2 is YSLEER.